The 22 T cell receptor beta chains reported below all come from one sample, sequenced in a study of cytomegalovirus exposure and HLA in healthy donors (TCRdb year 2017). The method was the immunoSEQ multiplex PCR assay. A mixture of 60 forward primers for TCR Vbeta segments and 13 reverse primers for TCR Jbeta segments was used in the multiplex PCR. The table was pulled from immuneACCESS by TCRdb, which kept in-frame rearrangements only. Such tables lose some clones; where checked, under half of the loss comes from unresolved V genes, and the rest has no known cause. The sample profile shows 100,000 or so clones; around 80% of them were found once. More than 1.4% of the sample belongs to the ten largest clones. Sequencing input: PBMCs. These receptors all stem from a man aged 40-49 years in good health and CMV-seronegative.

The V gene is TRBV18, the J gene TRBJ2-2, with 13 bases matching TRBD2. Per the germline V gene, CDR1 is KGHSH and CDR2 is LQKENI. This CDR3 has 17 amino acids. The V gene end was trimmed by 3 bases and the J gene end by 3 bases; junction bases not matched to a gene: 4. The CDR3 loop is CASSPVTSGGHTGELFF. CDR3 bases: TGTGCCAGCTCACCCGTGACTAGCGGGGGGCACACCGGGGAGCTGTTTTTT. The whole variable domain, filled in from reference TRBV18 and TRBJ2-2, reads NAGVMQNPRHLVRRRGQEARLRCSPMKGHSHVYWYRQLPEEGLKFMVYLQKENIIDESGMPKERFSAEFPKEGPSILRIQQVVRGDSAAYFCASSPVTSGGHTGELFFGEGSRLTVL.

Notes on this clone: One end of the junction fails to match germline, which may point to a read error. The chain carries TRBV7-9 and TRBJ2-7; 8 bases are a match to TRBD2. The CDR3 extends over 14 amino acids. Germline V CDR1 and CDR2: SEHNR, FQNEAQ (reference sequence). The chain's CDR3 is CASSTSGTSYVQYF. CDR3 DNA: TGTGCCAGCAGTACCTCCGGGACTAGTTACGTGCAGTACTTC.

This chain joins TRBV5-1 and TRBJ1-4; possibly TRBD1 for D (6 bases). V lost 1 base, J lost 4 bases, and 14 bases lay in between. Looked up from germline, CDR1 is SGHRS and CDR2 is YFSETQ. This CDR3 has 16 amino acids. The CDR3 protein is CASSLPTGLGNEKLFF. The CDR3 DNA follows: TGCGCCAGCAGCTTGCCAACAGGGCTGGGTAATGAAAAACTGTTTTTT.

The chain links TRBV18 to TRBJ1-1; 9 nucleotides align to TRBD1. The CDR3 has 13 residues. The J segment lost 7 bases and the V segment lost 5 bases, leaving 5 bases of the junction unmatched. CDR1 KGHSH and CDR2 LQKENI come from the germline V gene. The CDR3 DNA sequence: TGTGCCAGCTCAGCAACAGGGGGCGGTGAAGCTTTCTTT. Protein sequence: CASSATGGGEAFF.

The CDR3 DNA reads TGTGCCAGCAGCTTAGGGGGGACAGGGGGGTCACCCCTCCACTTT. Amino acid sequence: CASSLGGTGGSPLHF. The chain carries TRBV7-3 and TRBJ1-6, with 11 positions matching TRBD1. The CDR3 is 15 amino acids. Germline-derived CDR1 and CDR2 are SGHTA and FQGTGA. Germline trimming cut 2 bases from V and 10 bases from J; bases unmatched to any gene: 4.

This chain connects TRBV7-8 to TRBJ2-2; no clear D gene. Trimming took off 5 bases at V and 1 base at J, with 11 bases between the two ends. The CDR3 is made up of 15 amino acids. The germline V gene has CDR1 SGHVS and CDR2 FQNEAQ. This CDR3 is CASSGEPKNTGELFF. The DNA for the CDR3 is TGTGCCAGCAGCGGAGAGCCCAAGAACACCGGGGAGCTGTTTTTT. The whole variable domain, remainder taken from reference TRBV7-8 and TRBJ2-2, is GAGVSQSPRYKVAKRGQDVALRCDPISGHVSLFWYQQALGQGPEFLTYFQNEAQLDKSGLPSDRFFAERPEGSVSTLKIQRTQQEDSAVYLCASSGEPKNTGELFFGEGSRLTVL.

CDR3 amino acids: CASSSLQGDPGNTIYF. The CDR3 bases are TGTGCCAGCAGTTCCCTTCAGGGTGACCCTGGAAACACCATATATTTT. V and J are TRBV28 and TRBJ1-3; weak D call: TRBD1 (5 bases). Germline V CDR1 and CDR2: MDHEN, SYDVKM. The CDR3 covers 16 residues. Trimming removed 4 bases at V and 2 bases at J, with 15 bases between.

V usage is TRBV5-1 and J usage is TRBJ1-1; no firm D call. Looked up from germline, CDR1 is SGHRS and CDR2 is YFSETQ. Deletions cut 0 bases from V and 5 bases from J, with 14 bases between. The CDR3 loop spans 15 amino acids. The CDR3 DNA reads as TGCGCCAGCAGCTTGGATTTGGGAGACAAGACTGAAGCTTTCTTT. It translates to CASSLDLGDKTEAFF.

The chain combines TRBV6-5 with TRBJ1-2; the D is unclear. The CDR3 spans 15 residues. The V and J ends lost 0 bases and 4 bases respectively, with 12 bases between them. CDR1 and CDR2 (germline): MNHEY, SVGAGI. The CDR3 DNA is TGTGCCAGCAGTTACTCTTTCAGTATGGCCTATGGCTACACCTTC. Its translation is CASSYSFSMAYGYTF.

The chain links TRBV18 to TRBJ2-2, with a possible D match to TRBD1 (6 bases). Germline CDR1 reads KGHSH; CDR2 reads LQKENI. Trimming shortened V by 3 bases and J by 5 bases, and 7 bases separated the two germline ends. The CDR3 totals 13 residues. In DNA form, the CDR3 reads TGTGCCAGCTCACCCCAGGGGACCGGGGAGCTGTTTTTT. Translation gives CASSPQGTGELFF.

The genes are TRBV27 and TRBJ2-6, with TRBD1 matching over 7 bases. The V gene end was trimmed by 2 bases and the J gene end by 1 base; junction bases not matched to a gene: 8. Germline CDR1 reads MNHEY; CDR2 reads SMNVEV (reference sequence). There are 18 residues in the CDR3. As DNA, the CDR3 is TGTGCCAGCAGTTTAGCGACAGGGAGTGGGTCTGGGGCCAACGTCCTGACTTTC. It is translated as CASSLATGSGSGANVLTF.

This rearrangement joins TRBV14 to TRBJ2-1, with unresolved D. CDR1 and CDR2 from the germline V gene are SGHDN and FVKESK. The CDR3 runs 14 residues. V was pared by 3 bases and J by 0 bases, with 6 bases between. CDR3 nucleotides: TGTGCCAGCAGCCAGCCGAGCTCCTACAATGAGCAGTTCTTC. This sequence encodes CASSQPSSYNEQFF.

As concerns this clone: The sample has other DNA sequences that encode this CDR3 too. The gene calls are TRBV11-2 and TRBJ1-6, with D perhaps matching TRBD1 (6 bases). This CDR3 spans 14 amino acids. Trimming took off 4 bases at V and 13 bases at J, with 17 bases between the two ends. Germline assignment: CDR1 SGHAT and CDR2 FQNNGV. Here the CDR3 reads CASSYQGILSPLHF. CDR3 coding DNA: TGTGCCAGCAGCTATCAGGGGATTTTATCGCCCCTCCACTTT.

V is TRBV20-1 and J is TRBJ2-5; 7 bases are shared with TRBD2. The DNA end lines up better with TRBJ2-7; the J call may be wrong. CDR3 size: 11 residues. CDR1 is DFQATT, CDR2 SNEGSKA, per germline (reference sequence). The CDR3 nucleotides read TGCAGTGCTAAACTAGCGAGCGAGCAGTACTTC. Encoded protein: CSAKLASEQYF.

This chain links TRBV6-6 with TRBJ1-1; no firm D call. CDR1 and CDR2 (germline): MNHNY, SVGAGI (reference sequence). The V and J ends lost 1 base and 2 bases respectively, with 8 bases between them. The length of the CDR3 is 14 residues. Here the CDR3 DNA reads TGTGCCAGCAGTTACTTCAGACAAAACACTGAAGCTTTCTTT. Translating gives CASSYFRQNTEAFF.

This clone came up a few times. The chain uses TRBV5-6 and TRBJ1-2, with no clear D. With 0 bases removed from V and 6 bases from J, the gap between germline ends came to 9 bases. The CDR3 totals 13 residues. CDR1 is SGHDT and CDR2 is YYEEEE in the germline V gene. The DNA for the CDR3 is TGTGCCAGCAGCTTGGGAGCGAGCAATGGCTACACCTTC. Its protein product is CASSLGASNGYTF.

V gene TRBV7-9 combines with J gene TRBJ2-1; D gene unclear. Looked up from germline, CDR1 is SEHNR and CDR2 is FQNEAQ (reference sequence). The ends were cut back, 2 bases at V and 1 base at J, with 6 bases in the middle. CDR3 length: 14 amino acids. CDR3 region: CASSLTRSYNEQFF. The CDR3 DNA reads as TGTGCCAGCAGCTTAACAAGATCCTACAATGAGCAGTTCTTC.

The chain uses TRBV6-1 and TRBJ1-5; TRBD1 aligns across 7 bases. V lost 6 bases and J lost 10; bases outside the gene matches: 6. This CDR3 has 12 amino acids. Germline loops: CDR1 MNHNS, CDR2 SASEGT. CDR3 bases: TGTGCCAGCAGGGACGACAGGGTTCCCCAGCATTTT. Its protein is CASRDDRVPQHF.

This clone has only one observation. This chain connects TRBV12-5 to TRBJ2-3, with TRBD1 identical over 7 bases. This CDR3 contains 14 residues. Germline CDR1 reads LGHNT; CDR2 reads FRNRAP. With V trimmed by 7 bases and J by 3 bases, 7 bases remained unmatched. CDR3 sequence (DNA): TGTGCTAGTGCCAGACAGGGATCTACAGATACGCAGTATTTT. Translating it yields CASARQGSTDTQYF.

The CDR3 protein is CASSLPGLSSREYF. CDR3 nucleotide sequence: TGTGCCAGCAGCTTACCGGGACTATCCAGCAGGGAGTACTTC. The chain carries TRBV7-8 and TRBJ2-7; 7 nucleotides agree with TRBD2. This CDR3 has 14 amino acids. Germline-derived CDR1 and CDR2 are SGHVS and FQNEAQ. Trimming removed 2 bases from V and 11 bases from J; junction bases left unmatched: 12.

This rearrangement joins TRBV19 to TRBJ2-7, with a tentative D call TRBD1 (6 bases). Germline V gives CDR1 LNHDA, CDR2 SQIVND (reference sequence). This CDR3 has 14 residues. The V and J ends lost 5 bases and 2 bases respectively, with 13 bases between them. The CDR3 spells CASSLQGPAYEQYF. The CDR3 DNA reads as TGTGCCAGTAGTCTTCAGGGGCCTGCCTACGAGCAGTACTTC. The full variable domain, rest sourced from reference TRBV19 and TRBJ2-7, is DGGITQSPKYLFRKEGQNVTLSCEQNLNHDAMYWYRQDPGQGLRLIYYSQIVNDFQKGDIAEGYSVSREKKESFPLTVTSAQKNPTAFYLCASSLQGPAYEQYFGPGTRLTVT.

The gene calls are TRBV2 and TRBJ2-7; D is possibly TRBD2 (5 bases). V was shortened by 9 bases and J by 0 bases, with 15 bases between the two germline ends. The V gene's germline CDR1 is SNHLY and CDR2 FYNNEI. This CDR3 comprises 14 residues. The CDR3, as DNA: TGTGCCAGTGCGGCTTCGGGGTTCTCCTACGAGCAGTACTTC. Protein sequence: CASAASGFSYEQYF.